This TCR beta chain was sequenced during a study of T cell changes during pregnancy in multiple sclerosis. Trimming took off 1 base at V and 2 bases at J, with 10 bases between the two ends. The CDR3 spans 14 residues. Per germline, CDR1 SQVTM and CDR2 ANQGSEA. The data were produced by immunoSEQ multiplex PCR, yet TCRdb's version contains in-frame clones alone and is incomplete. Among roughly 46,000 clones listed, over 90% were seen once. The sequence was obtained from a female donor with multiple sclerosis, enrolled in a pregnancy study. Specimen: peripheral blood, collected in the third trimester of pregnancy. This chain uses TRBV29-1 with TRBJ2-3; D not resolved. CDR3 in DNA: TGCAGCGTTGAAGGGTCCATCTACACAGATACGCAGTATTTT. This gives the protein CSVEGSIYTDTQYF.